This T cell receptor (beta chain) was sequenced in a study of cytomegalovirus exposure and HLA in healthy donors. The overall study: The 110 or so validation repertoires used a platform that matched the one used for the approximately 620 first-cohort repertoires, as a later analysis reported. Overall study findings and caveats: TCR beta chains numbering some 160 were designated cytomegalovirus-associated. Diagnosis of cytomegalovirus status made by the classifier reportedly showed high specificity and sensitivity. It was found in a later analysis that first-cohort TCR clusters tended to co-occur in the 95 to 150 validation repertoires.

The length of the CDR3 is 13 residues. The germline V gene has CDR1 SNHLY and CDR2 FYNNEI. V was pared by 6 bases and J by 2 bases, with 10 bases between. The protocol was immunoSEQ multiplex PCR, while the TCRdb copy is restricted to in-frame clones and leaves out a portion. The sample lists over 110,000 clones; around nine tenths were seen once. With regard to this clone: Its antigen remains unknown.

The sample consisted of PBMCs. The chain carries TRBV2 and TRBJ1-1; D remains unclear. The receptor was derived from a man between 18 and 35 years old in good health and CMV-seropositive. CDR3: CASSATENTEAFF. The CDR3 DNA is TGTGCCAGCAGCGCTACAGAAAACACTGAAGCTTTCTTT.